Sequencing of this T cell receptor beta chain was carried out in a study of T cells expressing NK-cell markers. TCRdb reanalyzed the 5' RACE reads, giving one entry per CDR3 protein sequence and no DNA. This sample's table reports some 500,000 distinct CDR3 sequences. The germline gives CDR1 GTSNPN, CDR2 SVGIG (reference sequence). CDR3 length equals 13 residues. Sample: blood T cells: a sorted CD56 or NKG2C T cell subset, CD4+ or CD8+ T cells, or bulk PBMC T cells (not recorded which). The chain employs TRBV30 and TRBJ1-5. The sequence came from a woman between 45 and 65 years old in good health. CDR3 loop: CAGGLGLDQPQHF.